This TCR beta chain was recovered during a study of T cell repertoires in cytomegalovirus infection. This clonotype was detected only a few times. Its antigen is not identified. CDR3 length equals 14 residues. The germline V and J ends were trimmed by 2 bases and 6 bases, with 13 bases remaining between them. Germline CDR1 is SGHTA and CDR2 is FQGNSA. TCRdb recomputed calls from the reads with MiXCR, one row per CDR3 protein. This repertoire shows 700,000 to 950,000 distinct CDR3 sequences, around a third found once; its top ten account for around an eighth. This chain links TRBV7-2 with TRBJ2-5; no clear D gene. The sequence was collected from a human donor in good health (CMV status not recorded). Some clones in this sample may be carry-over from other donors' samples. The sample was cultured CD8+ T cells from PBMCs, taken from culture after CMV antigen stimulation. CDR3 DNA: TGTGCCAGCAGCTTAACATTTGGGTCAAAGACCCAGTACTTC. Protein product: CASSLTFGSKTQYF.